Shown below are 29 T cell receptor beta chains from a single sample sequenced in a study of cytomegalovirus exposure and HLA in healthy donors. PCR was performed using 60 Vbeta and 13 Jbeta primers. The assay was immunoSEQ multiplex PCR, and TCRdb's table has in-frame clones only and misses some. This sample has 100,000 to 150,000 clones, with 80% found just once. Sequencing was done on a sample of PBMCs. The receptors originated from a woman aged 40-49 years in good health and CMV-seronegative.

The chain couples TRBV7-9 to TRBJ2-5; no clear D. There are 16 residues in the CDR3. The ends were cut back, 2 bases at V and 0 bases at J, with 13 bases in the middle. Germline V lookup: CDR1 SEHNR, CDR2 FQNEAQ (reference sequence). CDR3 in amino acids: CASSLRQTVYQETQYF. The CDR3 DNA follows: TGTGCCAGCAGCTTACGCCAGACTGTCTACCAAGAGACCCAGTACTTC.

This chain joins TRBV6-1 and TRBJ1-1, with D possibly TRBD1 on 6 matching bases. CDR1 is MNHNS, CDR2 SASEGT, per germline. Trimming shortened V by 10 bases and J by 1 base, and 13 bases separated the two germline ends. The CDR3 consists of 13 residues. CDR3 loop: CATRQEQNTEAFF. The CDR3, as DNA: TGTGCCACGAGACAGGAACAGAACACTGAAGCTTTCTTT.

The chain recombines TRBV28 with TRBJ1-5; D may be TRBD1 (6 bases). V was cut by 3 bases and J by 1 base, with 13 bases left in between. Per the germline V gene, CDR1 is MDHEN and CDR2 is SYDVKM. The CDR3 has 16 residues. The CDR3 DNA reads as TGTGCCAGCAGTTTCCCCCCGGGGGGCAGCAATCAGCCCCAGCATTTT. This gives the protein CASSFPPGGSNQPQHF.

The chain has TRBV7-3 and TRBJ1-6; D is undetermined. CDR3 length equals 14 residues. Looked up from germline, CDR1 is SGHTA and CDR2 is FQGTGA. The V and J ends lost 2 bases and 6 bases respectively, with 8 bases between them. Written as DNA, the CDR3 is TGTGCCAGCAGCTTAGGGCTCGTTAATTCACCCCTCCACTTT. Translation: CASSLGLVNSPLHF.

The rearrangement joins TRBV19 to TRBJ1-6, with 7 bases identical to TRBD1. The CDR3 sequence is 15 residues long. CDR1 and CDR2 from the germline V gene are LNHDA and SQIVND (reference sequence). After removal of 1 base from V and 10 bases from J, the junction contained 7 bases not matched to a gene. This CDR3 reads CASSIGKGAGSPLHF. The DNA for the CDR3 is TGTGCCAGTAGTATAGGAAAGGGGGCTGGCTCACCCCTCCACTTT.

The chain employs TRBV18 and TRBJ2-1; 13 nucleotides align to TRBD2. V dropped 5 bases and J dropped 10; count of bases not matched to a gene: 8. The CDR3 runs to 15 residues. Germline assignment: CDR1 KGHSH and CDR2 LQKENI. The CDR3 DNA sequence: TGTGCCAGCTCATCGACTAGCGGGGGGAACGGGGAGCAGTTCTTC. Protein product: CASSSTSGGNGEQFF. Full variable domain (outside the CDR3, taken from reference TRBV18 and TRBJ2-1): NAGVMQNPRHLVRRRGQEARLRCSPMKGHSHVYWYRQLPEEGLKFMVYLQKENIIDESGMPKERFSAEFPKEGPSILRIQQVVRGDSAAYFCASSSTSGGNGEQFFGPGTRLTVL.

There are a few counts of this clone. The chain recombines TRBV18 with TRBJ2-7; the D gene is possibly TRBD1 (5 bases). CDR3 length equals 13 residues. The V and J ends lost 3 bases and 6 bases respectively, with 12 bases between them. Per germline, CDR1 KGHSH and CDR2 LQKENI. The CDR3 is CASSPTDFGEQYF. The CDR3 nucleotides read TGTGCCAGCTCACCGACAGATTTCGGCGAGCAGTACTTC. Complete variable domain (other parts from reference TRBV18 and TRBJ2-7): NAGVMQNPRHLVRRRGQEARLRCSPMKGHSHVYWYRQLPEEGLKFMVYLQKENIIDESGMPKERFSAEFPKEGPSILRIQQVVRGDSAAYFCASSPTDFGEQYFGPGTRLTVT.

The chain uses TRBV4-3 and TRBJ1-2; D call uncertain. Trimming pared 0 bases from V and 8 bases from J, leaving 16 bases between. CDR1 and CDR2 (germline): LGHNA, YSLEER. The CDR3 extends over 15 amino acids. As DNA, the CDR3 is TGCGCCAGCAGCCAAGATTTCACCCTGGAGGCGGGCTACACCTTC. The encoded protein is CASSQDFTLEAGYTF.

Here the CDR3 reads CASSVGGQGPPLHF. DNA of the CDR3: TGTGCCAGCAGCGTAGGGGGACAGGGCCCACCCCTCCACTTT. This rearrangement joins TRBV9 to TRBJ1-6, with 9 nucleotides matching TRBD1. V trimming: 0 bases; J trimming: 11 bases; junction bases outside the gene matches: 3. CDR1 is SGDLS, CDR2 YYNGEE, per germline. The length of the CDR3 is 14 residues. The full variable domain, in which reference TRBV9 and TRBJ1-6 provide the parts outside the CDR3, is DSGVTQTPKHLITATGQRVTLRCSPRSGDLSVYWYQQSLDQGLQFLIQYYNGEERAKGNILERFSAQQFPDLHSELNLSSLELGDSALYFCASSVGGQGPPLHFGNGTRLTVT.

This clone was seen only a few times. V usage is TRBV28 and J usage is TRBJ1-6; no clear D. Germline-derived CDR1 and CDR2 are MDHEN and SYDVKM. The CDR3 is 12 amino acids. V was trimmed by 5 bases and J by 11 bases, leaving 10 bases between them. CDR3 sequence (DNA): TGTGCCAGCAGTCCGCAGAGGACACCCCTCCACTTT. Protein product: CASSPQRTPLHF.

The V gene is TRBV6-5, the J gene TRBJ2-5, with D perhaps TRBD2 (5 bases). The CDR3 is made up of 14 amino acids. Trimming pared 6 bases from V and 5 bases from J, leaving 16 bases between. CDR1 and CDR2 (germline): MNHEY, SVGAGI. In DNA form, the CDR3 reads TGTGCCAGCAGACCTCCGGACTTGGGGGAGACCCAGTACTTC. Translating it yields CASRPPDLGETQYF.

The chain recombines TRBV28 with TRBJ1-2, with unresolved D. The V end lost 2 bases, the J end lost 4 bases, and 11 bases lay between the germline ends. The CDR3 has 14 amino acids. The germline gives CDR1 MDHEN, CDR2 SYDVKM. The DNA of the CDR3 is TGTGCCAGCAGTTTAGGGTTGAGGAGCTATGGCTACACCTTC. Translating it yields CASSLGLRSYGYTF.

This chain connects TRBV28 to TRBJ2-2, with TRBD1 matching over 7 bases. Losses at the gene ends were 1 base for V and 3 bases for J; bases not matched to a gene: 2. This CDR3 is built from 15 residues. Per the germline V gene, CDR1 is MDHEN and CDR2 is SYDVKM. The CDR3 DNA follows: TGTGCCAGCAGTTTATTCCAGGGGGACACCGGGGAGCTGTTTTTT. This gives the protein CASSLFQGDTGELFF.

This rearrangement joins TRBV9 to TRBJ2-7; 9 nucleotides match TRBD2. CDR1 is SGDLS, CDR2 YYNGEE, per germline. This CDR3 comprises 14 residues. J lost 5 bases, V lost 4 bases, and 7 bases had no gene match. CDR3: CASSPSSGVNEQYF. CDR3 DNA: TGTGCCAGCAGCCCTTCTAGCGGGGTGAACGAGCAGTACTTC.

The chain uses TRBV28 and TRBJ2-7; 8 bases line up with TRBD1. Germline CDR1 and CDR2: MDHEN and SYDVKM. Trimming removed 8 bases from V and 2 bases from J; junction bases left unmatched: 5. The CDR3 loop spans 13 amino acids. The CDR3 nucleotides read TGTGCCAGCCAACAGGGGGTAACCTACGAGCAGTACTTC. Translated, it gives CASQQGVTYEQYF.

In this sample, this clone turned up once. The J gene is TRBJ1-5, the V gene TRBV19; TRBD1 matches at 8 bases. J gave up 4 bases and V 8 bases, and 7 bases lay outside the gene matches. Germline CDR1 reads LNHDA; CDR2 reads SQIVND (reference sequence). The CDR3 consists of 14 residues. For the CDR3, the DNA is TGTGCCAGTTCGGACAGGGCCCCGAATCAGCCCCAGCATTTT. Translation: CASSDRAPNQPQHF.

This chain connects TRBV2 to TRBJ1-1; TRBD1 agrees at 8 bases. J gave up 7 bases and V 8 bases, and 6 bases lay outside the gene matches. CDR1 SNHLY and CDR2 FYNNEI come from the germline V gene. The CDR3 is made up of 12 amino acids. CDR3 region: CASGQGSREAFF. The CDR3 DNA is TGTGCCAGCGGACAGGGAAGTCGTGAAGCTTTCTTT. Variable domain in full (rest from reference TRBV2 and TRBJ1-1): EPEVTQTPSHQVTQMGQEVILRCVPISNHLYFYWYRQILGQKVEFLVSFYNNEISEKSEIFDDQFSVERPDGSNFTLKIRSTKLEDSAMYFCASGQGSREAFFGQGTRLTVV.

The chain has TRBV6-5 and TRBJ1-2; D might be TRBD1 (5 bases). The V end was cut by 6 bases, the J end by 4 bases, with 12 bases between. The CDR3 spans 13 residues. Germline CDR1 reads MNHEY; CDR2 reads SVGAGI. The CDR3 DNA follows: TGTGCCAGCAGGATGGGGCTTAGCTATGGCTACACCTTC. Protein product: CASRMGLSYGYTF.

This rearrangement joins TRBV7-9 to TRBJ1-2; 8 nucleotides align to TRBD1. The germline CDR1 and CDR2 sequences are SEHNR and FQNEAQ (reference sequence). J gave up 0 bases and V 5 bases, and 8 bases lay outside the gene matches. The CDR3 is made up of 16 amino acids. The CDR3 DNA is TGTGCCAGCAGCCCCCGGGACAGGCCGTCTAACTATGGCTACACCTTC. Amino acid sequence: CASSPRDRPSNYGYTF. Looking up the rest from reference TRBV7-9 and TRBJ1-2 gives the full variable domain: DTGVSQNPRHKITKRGQNVTFRCDPISEHNRLYWYRQTLGQGPEFLTYFQNEAQLEKSRLLSDRFSAERPKGSFSTLEIQRTEQGDSAMYLCASSPRDRPSNYGYTFGSGTRLTVV.

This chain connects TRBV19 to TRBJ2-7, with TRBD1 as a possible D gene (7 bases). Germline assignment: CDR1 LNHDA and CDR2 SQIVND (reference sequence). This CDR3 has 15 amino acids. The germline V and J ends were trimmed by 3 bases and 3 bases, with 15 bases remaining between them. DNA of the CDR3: TGTGCCAGTAGTATTGGGTCAGGGGGAGGCTACGAGCAGTACTTC. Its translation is CASSIGSGGGYEQYF. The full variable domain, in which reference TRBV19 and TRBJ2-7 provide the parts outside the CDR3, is DGGITQSPKYLFRKEGQNVTLSCEQNLNHDAMYWYRQDPGQGLRLIYYSQIVNDFQKGDIAEGYSVSREKKESFPLTVTSAQKNPTAFYLCASSIGSGGGYEQYFGPGTRLTVT.

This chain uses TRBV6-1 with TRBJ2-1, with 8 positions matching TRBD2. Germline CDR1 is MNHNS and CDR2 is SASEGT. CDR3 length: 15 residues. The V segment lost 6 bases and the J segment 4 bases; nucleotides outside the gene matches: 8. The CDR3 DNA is TGTGCCAGCAGCCGAGCGGGAGCGGGGTACAATGAGCAGTTCTTC. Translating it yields CASSRAGAGYNEQFF.

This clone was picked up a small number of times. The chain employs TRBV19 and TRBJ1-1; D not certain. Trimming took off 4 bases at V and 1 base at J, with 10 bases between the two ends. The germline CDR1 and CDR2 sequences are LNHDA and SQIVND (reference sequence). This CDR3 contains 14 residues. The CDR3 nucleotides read TGTGCCAGTAGTACGGGTGCGGGGAACACTGAAGCTTTCTTT. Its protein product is CASSTGAGNTEAFF.

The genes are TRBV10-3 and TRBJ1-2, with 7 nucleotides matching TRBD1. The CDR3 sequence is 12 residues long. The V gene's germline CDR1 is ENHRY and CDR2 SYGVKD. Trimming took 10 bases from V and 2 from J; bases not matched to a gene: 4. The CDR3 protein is CATGDRNYGYTF. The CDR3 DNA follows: TGTGCCACCGGGGACAGAAACTATGGCTACACCTTC.

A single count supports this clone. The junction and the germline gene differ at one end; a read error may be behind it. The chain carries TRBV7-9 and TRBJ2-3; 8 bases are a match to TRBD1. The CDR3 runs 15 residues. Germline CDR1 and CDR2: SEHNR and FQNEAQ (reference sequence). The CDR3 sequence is CASSLAGTGSDTQYF. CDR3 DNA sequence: TGTGCCAGCAGCCTAGCCGGGACAGGATCCGATACGCAGTATTTT.

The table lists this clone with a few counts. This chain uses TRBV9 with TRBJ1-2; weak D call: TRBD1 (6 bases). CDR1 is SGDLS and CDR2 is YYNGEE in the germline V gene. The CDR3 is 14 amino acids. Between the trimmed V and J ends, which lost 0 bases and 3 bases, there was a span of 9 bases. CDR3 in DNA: TGTGCCAGCAGCGTAGGGACAGAGCACTATGGCTACACCTTC. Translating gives CASSVGTEHYGYTF.

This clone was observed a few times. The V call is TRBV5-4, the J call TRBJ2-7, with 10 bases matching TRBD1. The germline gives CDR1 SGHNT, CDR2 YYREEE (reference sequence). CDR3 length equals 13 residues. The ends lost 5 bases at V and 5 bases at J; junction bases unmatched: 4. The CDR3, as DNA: TGTGCCAGCAGGCCCGGGACAGGGGACGAGCAGTACTTC. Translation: CASRPGTGDEQYF.

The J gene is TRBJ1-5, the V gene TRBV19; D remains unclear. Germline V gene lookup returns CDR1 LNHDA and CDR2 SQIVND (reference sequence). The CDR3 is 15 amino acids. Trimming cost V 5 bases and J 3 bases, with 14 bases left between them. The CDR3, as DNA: TGTGCCAGTAGTCCGGGAGACGGGCACAATCAGCCCCAGCATTTT. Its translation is CASSPGDGHNQPQHF.

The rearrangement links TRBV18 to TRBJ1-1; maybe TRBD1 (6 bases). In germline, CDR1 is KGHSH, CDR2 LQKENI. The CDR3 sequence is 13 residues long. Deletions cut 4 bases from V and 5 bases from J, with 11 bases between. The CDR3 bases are TGTGCCAGCTCACTGACAGGCTCTACTGAAGCTTTCTTT. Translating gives CASSLTGSTEAFF.

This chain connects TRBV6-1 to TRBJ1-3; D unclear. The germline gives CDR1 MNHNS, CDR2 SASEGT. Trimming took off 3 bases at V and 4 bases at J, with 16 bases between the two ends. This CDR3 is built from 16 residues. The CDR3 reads CASSDWSRLWGNTIYF. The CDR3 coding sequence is TGTGCCAGCAGTGACTGGTCGAGGCTGTGGGGAAACACCATATATTTT.